These 18 T cell receptor beta chains were all obtained from the same sample, sequenced in a study of cytomegalovirus exposure and HLA in healthy donors. Generated by immunoSEQ multiplex PCR, the TCRdb table keeps only in-frame clones and is missing some. This repertoire shows around 70,000 clones, 85% to 95% found once; its top ten account for about 1.6%. Sequenced: PBMCs. The receptors were sampled from a man between 18 and 35 years old in good health and CMV-seropositive.

The chain employs TRBV11-2 and TRBJ1-4; 7 bases match TRBD1. Trimming cost V 6 bases and J 5 bases; bases outside gene matches: 9. Germline values: CDR1 SGHAT, CDR2 FQNNGV. The CDR3 consists of 15 residues. The CDR3 nucleotides are TGTGCCAGCAGGCGTCCCGGGACAGCGAATGAAAAACTGTTTTTT. Amino acid sequence: CASRRPGTANEKLFF. Complete variable domain (other parts from reference TRBV11-2 and TRBJ1-4): EAGVAQSPRYKIIEKRQSVAFWCNPISGHATLYWYQQILGQGPKLLIQFQNNGVVDDSQLPKDRFSAERLKGVDSTLKIQPAKLEDSAVYLCASRRPGTANEKLFFGSGTQLSVL.

The chain uses TRBV7-9 and TRBJ2-7, with 11 bases fitting TRBD2. J was trimmed by 4 bases and V by 2 bases; bases with no gene match: 4. Germline V gene sequence: CDR1 SEHNR, CDR2 FQNEAQ (reference sequence). There are 15 residues in the CDR3. CDR3 bases: TGTGCCAGCAGCTTAACTAGCGGGAGAGGGTACGAGCAGTACTTC. Residues: CASSLTSGRGYEQYF.

The chain links TRBV7-9 to TRBJ2-2; possibly TRBD1 for D (6 bases). V was clipped by 8 bases and J by 6 bases, with 10 bases between them. The CDR3 contains 12 residues. The germline CDR1 and CDR2 sequences are SEHNR and FQNEAQ (reference sequence). This chain's CDR3 is CASWAGAGELFF. Here the CDR3 DNA reads TGTGCCAGCTGGGCAGGGGCCGGGGAGCTGTTTTTT.

This clone was recorded only once. This chain joins TRBV19 and TRBJ2-2; possibly TRBD1 for D (5 bases). In germline, CDR1 is LNHDA, CDR2 SQIVND (reference sequence). The CDR3 length is 19 residues. Trimming shortened V by 3 bases and J by 6 bases, and 26 bases separated the two germline ends. The CDR3 reads CASSIGRAARNLRSGELFF. In nucleotides, the CDR3 is TGTGCCAGTAGTATTGGCAGGGCGGCGCGGAACCTAAGGTCCGGGGAGCTGTTTTTT. Full variable domain (outside the CDR3, taken from reference TRBV19 and TRBJ2-2): DGGITQSPKYLFRKEGQNVTLSCEQNLNHDAMYWYRQDPGQGLRLIYYSQIVNDFQKGDIAEGYSVSREKKESFPLTVTSAQKNPTAFYLCASSIGRAARNLRSGELFFGEGSRLTVL.

The CDR3 DNA reads TGCAGCGGTGTAACTCCTGGACAGGGCTCCTACGAGCAGTACTTC. Its protein is CSGVTPGQGSYEQYF. The chain joins TRBV29-1 to TRBJ2-7; 8 nucleotides align to TRBD1. The V gene end was trimmed by 7 bases and the J gene end by 0 bases; junction bases not matched to a gene: 11. The CDR3 totals 15 residues. The germline V gene has CDR1 SQVTM and CDR2 ANQGSEA.

This clone came up once. This sequence joins TRBV11-2 and TRBJ2-1, with TRBD2 matching over 8 bases. Germline V gene lookup returns CDR1 SGHAT and CDR2 FQNNGV. The CDR3 sequence is 17 residues long. J was trimmed by 7 bases and V by 0 bases; bases with no gene match: 11. The CDR3 loop reads CASSLDLRPGGGNEQFF. The CDR3 DNA follows: TGTGCCAGCAGCTTAGATCTTAGGCCCGGGGGGGGGAATGAGCAGTTCTTC.

DNA of the CDR3: TGCGCCAGCAGCCAATTTTTGAGAAGCGGGAGGGATGGGAAGTACTTC. Amino acids: CASSQFLRSGRDGKYF. V gene TRBV4-1 combines with J gene TRBJ2-7; 10 nucleotides match TRBD2. This CDR3 is built from 16 residues. Trimming took 2 bases from V and 11 from J; bases not matched to a gene: 15. Germline V gene data show CDR1 as MGHRA and CDR2 as YSYEKL.

This clone was seen once. The chain recombines TRBV4-2 with TRBJ2-3; D gene ambiguous. Germline CDR1 reads LGHNA; CDR2 reads YNFKEQ. There are 15 residues in the CDR3. V lost 0 bases and J lost 4, with 11 bases in between. The CDR3 region has the DNA TGTGCCAGCAGCCAAGATCCACTCAACTCAGATACGCAGTATTTT. It translates to CASSQDPLNSDTQYF.

By share of the sample, this clone is medium-sized. CDR3 DNA: TGTGCCAGCAGACCTATGGACAGGGACACTAACTATGGCTACACCTTC. Its protein product is CASRPMDRDTNYGYTF. J is TRBJ1-2 and V is TRBV5-4, with 8 bases identical to TRBD1. The CDR3 has 16 amino acids. CDR1 is SGHNT, CDR2 YYREEE, per germline (reference sequence). V lost 5 bases, J lost 0 bases, and 9 bases stayed unmatched. The full variable domain, completed using reference TRBV5-4 and TRBJ1-2, is ETGVTQSPTHLIKTRGQQVTLRCSSQSGHNTVSWYQQALGQGPQFIFQYYREEENGRGNFPPRFSGLQFPNYSSELNVNALELDDSALYLCASRPMDRDTNYGYTFGSGTRLTVV.

V is TRBV5-1 and J is TRBJ2-3, with a possible D match to TRBD2 (6 bases). CDR1 and CDR2 from the germline V gene are SGHRS and YFSETQ. This CDR3 contains 16 residues. With 0 bases removed from V and 6 bases from J, the gap between germline ends came to 17 bases. The CDR3 region is CASSLAGSGVGDTQYF. CDR3 bases: TGCGCCAGCAGCTTGGCCGGGTCGGGAGTCGGGGATACGCAGTATTTT.

CDR3 amino acids: CASNKGLGNEQFF. The CDR3 nucleotides are TGTGCCAGCAACAAGGGACTAGGTAATGAGCAGTTCTTC. The chain couples TRBV2 to TRBJ2-1; 8 bases are a match to TRBD2. This CDR3 contains 13 residues. Germline assignment: CDR1 SNHLY and CDR2 FYNNEI. V dropped 7 bases and J dropped 7; count of bases not matched to a gene: 6.

This sequence joins TRBV7-9 and TRBJ2-7, with 7 nucleotides matching TRBD2. The germline CDR1 and CDR2 sequences are SEHNR and FQNEAQ (reference sequence). This CDR3 is 14 amino acids long. Losses at the gene ends were 5 bases for V and 4 bases for J; bases not matched to a gene: 8. The CDR3 reads CASSHWTSLYEQYF. In DNA, the CDR3 is TGTGCCAGCAGCCACTGGACTAGTCTATACGAGCAGTACTTC.

The rearrangement uses TRBV6-1 and TRBJ2-1; TRBD2 agrees at 8 bases. V shed 1 base and J 7 bases; nucleotides not matched to a gene: 3. From germline, CDR1 is MNHNS and CDR2 SASEGT. The CDR3 spans 14 residues. The CDR3 DNA follows: TGTGCCAGCAGTGAAGGGGGGACTAGGAATGAGCAGTTCTTC. Translated, it gives CASSEGGTRNEQFF.

The rearrangement uses TRBV7-3 and TRBJ2-1, with D possibly TRBD2 on 6 matching bases. Trimming removed 1 base from V and 6 bases from J, with 13 bases in between. Per the germline V gene, CDR1 is SGHTA and CDR2 is FQGTGA. The CDR3 is 15 amino acids. The CDR3 sequence is CASSLSRGSGNEQFF. CDR3 nucleotide sequence: TGTGCCAGCAGCTTAAGTCGGGGGAGTGGCAATGAGCAGTTCTTC.

The chain combines TRBV11-2 with TRBJ2-7; possible D gene TRBD2, 6 bases. V was shortened by 6 bases and J by 3 bases, with 15 bases between the two germline ends. Germline CDR1 SGHAT, CDR2 FQNNGV. The length of the CDR3 is 14 residues. The CDR3 coding sequence is TGTGCCAGCAGTCGTGTAGTGGGGGGCTACGAGCAGTACTTC. Protein sequence: CASSRVVGGYEQYF.

This rearrangement joins TRBV18 to TRBJ1-3, with TRBD1 as a possible D gene (6 bases). The germline V gene encodes CDR1 KGHSH and CDR2 LQKENI. The V end was cut by 2 bases, the J end by 3 bases, with 17 bases between. The CDR3 loop spans 17 amino acids. Here the CDR3 reads CASSPFSGESLGNTIYF. In nucleotides, the CDR3 is TGTGCCAGCTCACCATTCTCAGGGGAATCTCTTGGAAACACCATATATTTT. The full variable domain, in which reference TRBV18 and TRBJ1-3 provide the parts outside the CDR3, is NAGVMQNPRHLVRRRGQEARLRCSPMKGHSHVYWYRQLPEEGLKFMVYLQKENIIDESGMPKERFSAEFPKEGPSILRIQQVVRGDSAAYFCASSPFSGESLGNTIYFGEGSWLTVV.

CDR3 nucleotides: TGTGCCACCGGGGGACTAGCGGGATACGAGCAGTACTTC. Residues: CATGGLAGYEQYF. The genes are TRBV21-1 and TRBJ2-7; the table's D call, TRBD2, has no DNA check behind it. TRBV21-1 is a pseudogene segment. The CDR3 length is 13 residues.

This clone was counted once. This chain joins TRBV5-4 and TRBJ2-5; 14 nucleotides line up with TRBD2. V gave up 3 bases and J gave up 3 bases; unmatched junction bases: 1. From germline, CDR1 is SGHNT and CDR2 YYREEE (reference sequence). CDR3 length: 15 amino acids. The CDR3 DNA reads TGTGCCAGCAGCTCGGGACTAGCGGGAGAAGAGACCCAGTACTTC. Residues: CASSSGLAGEETQYF.